A single sample gave rise to the 23 T cell receptor beta chains below, sequenced in a study of T-cell reconstitution after alpha-beta-depleted transplantation in children (dated by TCRdb to the mid-2010s). The library was generated by PCR. For sequencing, an Illumina HiSeq 2500 was employed. TCR libraries were prepared with molecular barcoding, using unique molecular identifiers to normalize TCRbeta repertoire quantification. TCRdb reanalyzed the raw reads on its own, using fastp at Q25 for trimming and MiXCR for clone calling, and kept in-frame beta chains. Every CDR3 protein is listed once, alongside the most common genes and DNA of its rows. For this sample there are around 450,000 distinct CDR3 sequences; roughly a tenth appear just once. The ten largest account for around 2% of the sample. The label giving this sample's treatment or condition can be read as: allogeneic hematopoietic cell transplantation with graft depleted of TCRalphabeta T cells and CD19 B cells.

This sample comprised PBMCs, obtained before TCRalphabeta/CD19-depleted stem cell transplant. Receptor source: a child under 10 years old with inherited bone marrow failure, due to receive a stem cell transplant.

This clonotype was detected many times. This chain connects TRBV5-1 to TRBJ1-2, with 9 positions matching TRBD1. The CDR3 extends over 16 amino acids. Trimming cost V 0 bases and J 5 bases; bases outside gene matches: 8. The germline gives CDR1 SGHRS, CDR2 YFSETQ. The CDR3 sequence is CASSLAWTGVSYGYTF. The DNA for the CDR3 is TGCGCCAGCAGCTTGGCCTGGACAGGGGTCTCTTATGGCTACACCTTC.

This clonotype was picked up many times. The genes are TRBV10-1 and TRBJ2-1; no clear D gene. V lost 3 bases, J lost 9 bases, and 9 bases lay in between. Germline CDR1 and CDR2: WNHNN and SYGVQD (reference sequence). CDR3 size: 12 residues. The CDR3 sequence is CASSDVVGEQFF. CDR3 DNA: TGCGCCAGCAGTGATGTTGTCGGTGAGCAGTTCTTC.

The chain couples TRBV7-2 to TRBJ2-7; possible D gene TRBD2, 6 bases. Germline V CDR1 and CDR2: SGHTA, FQGNSA. This CDR3 spans 15 amino acids. Trimming took off 1 base at V and 2 bases at J, with 12 bases between the two ends. The CDR3 protein is CASSLDGSFAYEQYF. As DNA, the CDR3 is TGTGCCAGCAGCTTAGACGGGAGTTTCGCCTACGAGCAGTACTTC.

There are many counts of this clonotype. The V gene is TRBV7-9, the J gene TRBJ2-7; 9 bases fit TRBD1. Germline V CDR1 and CDR2: SEHNR, FQNEAQ (reference sequence). The CDR3 covers 15 residues. Trimming took 3 bases from V and 5 from J; bases not matched to a gene: 8. CDR3 coding DNA: TGTGCCAGCAGCTTTTACCGGGACAGGGCTCACGAGCAGTACTTC. This sequence encodes CASSFYRDRAHEQYF.

This clonotype was recorded many times. The chain joins TRBV9 to TRBJ2-1, with a possible D match to TRBD1 (6 bases). The CDR3 is 13 residues long. Between the trimmed V and J ends, which lost 4 bases and 10 bases, there was a span of 15 bases. Germline CDR1 and CDR2: SGDLS and YYNGEE. Written as DNA, the CDR3 is TGTGCCAGCAGCAACCCACCAAGGGGGGAGCAGTTCTTC. Amino acids: CASSNPPRGEQFF.

This clonotype was recorded at least ten times. V gene TRBV10-3 combines with J gene TRBJ2-4, with 8 positions matching TRBD1. The CDR3 has 14 amino acids. Unmatched junction bases numbered 1, after V lost 2 bases and J lost 4 bases. In germline, CDR1 is ENHRY, CDR2 SYGVKD. The CDR3 DNA reads TGTGCCATCAGTGAGGGGACAGGAAAAAACATTCAGTACTTC. Translated: CAISEGTGKNIQYF.

This clonotype has a count of ten or more. This chain uses TRBV9 with TRBJ1-4; D unresolved. There are 15 residues in the CDR3. V lost 4 bases and J lost 2, with 12 bases in between. Germline V gene data show CDR1 as SGDLS and CDR2 as YYNGEE. The CDR3 here is CASSSPTATNEKLFF. CDR3 nucleotide sequence: TGTGCCAGCAGCTCCCCCACGGCCACTAATGAAAAACTGTTTTTT.

This clonotype has a count of ten or more. This chain links TRBV29-1 with TRBJ2-5; TRBD2 matches 7 bases. The CDR3 consists of 14 residues. Germline CDR1 SQVTM, CDR2 ANQGSEA. The V gene end was trimmed by 0 bases and the J gene end by 5 bases; junction bases not matched to a gene: 6. In DNA form, the CDR3 reads TGCAGCGTTGAAGATCGGACTAGAAGTGAGACCCAGTACTTC. Amino acid sequence: CSVEDRTRSETQYF. The full variable domain, rest sourced from reference TRBV29-1 and TRBJ2-5, is SAVISQKPSRDICQRGTSLTIQCQVDSQVTMMFWYRQQPGQSLTLIATANQGSEATYESGFVIDKFPISRPNLTFSTLTVSNMSPEDSSIYLCSVEDRTRSETQYFGPGTRLLVL.

This clonotype was detected many times. The chain carries TRBV20-1 and TRBJ2-1, with 8 positions matching TRBD2. Germline V gives CDR1 DFQATT, CDR2 SNEGSKA (reference sequence). V was clipped by 4 bases and J by 0 bases; unmatched bases: 5. The CDR3 totals 15 residues. Written as DNA, the CDR3 is TGCAGTGCTATCCCCAGCGGGAGCTCCTACAATGAGCAGTTCTTC. It encodes CSAIPSGSSYNEQFF.

This clonotype was seen ten or more times. The J gene is TRBJ2-5, the V gene TRBV3-1, with TRBD1 matching 7 bases. The CDR3 totals 14 residues. J was trimmed by 4 bases and V by 5 bases; bases with no gene match: 7. CDR1 and CDR2 from the germline V gene are LGHDT and YNNKEL (reference sequence). CDR3 loop: CASSETGSLETQYF. CDR3 nucleotides: TGTGCCAGCAGCGAGACAGGGTCTTTAGAGACCCAGTACTTC.

This clonotype was found many times. The chain combines TRBV4-1 with TRBJ1-1; 8 bases fit TRBD1. CDR3 length equals 16 residues. The trim removed 0 bases at V and 5 bases at J, leaving 8 bases unmatched. CDR1 and CDR2 (germline): MGHRA, YSYEKL. The CDR3 loop is CASSQDPHRGSTEAFF. The CDR3 DNA is TGCGCCAGCAGCCAAGATCCCCACAGGGGGAGTACTGAAGCTTTCTTT.

The CDR3 region has the DNA TGTGCCAGCTCCCTGACAGGGTATGAGACCCAGTACTTC. This gives the protein CASSLTGYETQYF. The rearrangement joins TRBV18 to TRBJ2-5; TRBD1 matches 7 bases. Germline CDR1 is KGHSH and CDR2 is LQKENI. The ends lost 6 bases at V and 5 bases at J; junction bases unmatched: 6. This CDR3 is 13 amino acids long.

This clonotype came up many times. The CDR3 sequence is CASSSDSLNQPQHF. The CDR3 DNA sequence: TGTGCCAGCAGCTCGGACAGCTTAAATCAGCCCCAGCATTTT. The chain links TRBV7-2 to TRBJ1-5; the D gene is possibly TRBD1 (6 bases). The CDR3 extends over 14 amino acids. CDR1 and CDR2 (germline): SGHTA, FQGNSA. Trimming cost V 4 bases and J 4 bases, with 11 bases left between them.

This clonotype was recorded many times. V is TRBV7-8 and J is TRBJ2-1; D ambiguous. The V end was cut by 3 bases, the J end by 0 bases, with 15 bases between. The CDR3 has 17 amino acids. The germline CDR1 and CDR2 sequences are SGHVS and FQNEAQ. In DNA form, the CDR3 reads TGTGCCAGCAGCTTTTGGAATCTGGCGAGCTCCTACAATGAGCAGTTCTTC. It yields the protein CASSFWNLASSYNEQFF.

J is TRBJ2-7 and V is TRBV9; D assignment may be TRBD1 or TRBD2 (6 bases each). V lost 0 bases, J lost 0 bases, and 10 bases lay in between. Germline lookup yields CDR1 SGDLS and CDR2 YYNGEE. This CDR3 comprises 15 residues. This chain's CDR3 is CASSVGGGRSYEQYF. CDR3 coding DNA: TGTGCCAGCAGCGTAGGAGGGGGGCGCTCCTACGAGCAGTACTTC.

The V call is TRBV5-4, the J call TRBJ2-5; 7 bases map to TRBD2. J lost 2 bases, V lost 4 bases, and 5 bases had no gene match. Germline V lookup: CDR1 SGHNT, CDR2 YYREEE (reference sequence). This CDR3 contains 14 residues. CDR3 sequence: CASSRGDYQETQYF. The CDR3 nucleotides read TGTGCCAGCAGCCGGGGGGACTATCAAGAGACCCAGTACTTC.

This clonotype was seen more than once but under ten times. The gene calls are TRBV9 and TRBJ2-1; 12 positions match TRBD2. V was pared by 3 bases and J by 1 base, with 5 bases of the junction left unmatched. CDR3 size: 17 residues. CDR1 is SGDLS and CDR2 is YYNGEE in the germline V gene. The CDR3 here is CASSAGLAGRSYNEQFF. The CDR3 nucleotides read TGTGCCAGCAGCGCCGGACTAGCGGGAAGGTCCTACAATGAGCAGTTCTTC. The full variable domain, in which reference TRBV9 and TRBJ2-1 provide the parts outside the CDR3, is DSGVTQTPKHLITATGQRVTLRCSPRSGDLSVYWYQQSLDQGLQFLIQYYNGEERAKGNILERFSAQQFPDLHSELNLSSLELGDSALYFCASSAGLAGRSYNEQFFGPGTRLTVL.

This clonotype was observed at least ten times. CDR3 protein: CASSWLGRSGYGYTF. The CDR3 nucleotides are TGTGCCAGCAGTTGGTTGGGCAGGTCTGGCTATGGCTACACCTTC. The V gene is TRBV12-3 or TRBV12-4, the J gene TRBJ1-2, with D uncertain. The CDR3 has 15 amino acids. V lost 4 bases and J 4 bases, leaving 16 bases between the germline ends.

This clonotype has ten or more counts. At one end the junction does not follow the germline gene, possibly because of a read error. This rearrangement joins TRBV14 to TRBJ2-7; D perhaps matches TRBD1 (6 bases). Germline V gene sequence: CDR1 SGHDN, CDR2 FVKESK. CDR3 length: 15 residues. CDR3: CASSQVRDIFYGQYF. Written as DNA, the CDR3 is TGTGCCAGCAGCCAAGTCCGGGACATTTTTTACGGGCAGTACTTC.

This clonotype was counted once. A much larger clone lies a single base off, so this may be a read error. CDR3 bases: TGTGTCAGCAGCGCACAGGTGCGGGGGACCCAGTACTTC. Translated, it gives CVSSAQVRGTQYF. The chain joins TRBV7-9 to TRBJ2-5; tentative D call: TRBD2 (6 bases). The CDR3 is made up of 13 amino acids. Germline assignment: CDR1 SEHNR and CDR2 FQNEAQ (reference sequence).

Ten or more counts support this clonotype. This chain connects TRBV12-3 or TRBV12-4 to TRBJ2-1; 10 bases map to TRBD2. The V and J ends lost 4 bases and 5 bases, in that order; junction bases with no gene match: 11. The CDR3 extends over 17 amino acids. As DNA, the CDR3 is TGTGCCAGCAGTTCAGTTGGGCTAGCGGGAGAGGACAATGAGCAGTTCTTC. It codes for CASSSVGLAGEDNEQFF.

The chain is built from TRBV20-1 and TRBJ2-7; D is possibly TRBD2 (6 bases). The CDR3 consists of 15 residues. CDR1 is DFQATT and CDR2 is SNEGSKA in the germline V gene (reference sequence). With 3 bases removed from V and 2 bases from J, the gap between germline ends came to 17 bases. CDR3 sequence reads: CSASGQRVRAYEQYF. The CDR3 coding sequence is TGCAGTGCTAGCGGGCAGCGGGTTCGCGCCTACGAGCAGTACTTC.

This clonotype was detected many times. The chain uses TRBV4-3 and TRBJ2-7; tentative D call: TRBD1 (5 bases). In germline, CDR1 is LGHNA, CDR2 YSLEER. Trimming took off 3 bases at V and 5 bases at J, with 14 bases between the two ends. The CDR3 has 14 amino acids. The CDR3 region is CASSQETVSHEQYF. For the CDR3, the DNA is TGCGCCAGCAGCCAGGAGACAGTTTCCCACGAGCAGTACTTC.